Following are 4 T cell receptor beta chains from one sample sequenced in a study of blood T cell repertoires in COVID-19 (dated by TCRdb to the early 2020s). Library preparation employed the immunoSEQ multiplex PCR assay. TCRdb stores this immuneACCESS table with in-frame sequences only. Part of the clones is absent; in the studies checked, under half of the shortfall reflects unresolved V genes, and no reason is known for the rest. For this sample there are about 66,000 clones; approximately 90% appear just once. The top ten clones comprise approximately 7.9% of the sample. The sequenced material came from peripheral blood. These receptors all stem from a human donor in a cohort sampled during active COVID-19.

CDR3 DNA: TGTGCCAGCAGTTCTAGGGTGGGACAGGGACTAGCGACTAAACAAGAGACCCAGTACTTC. Translation gives CASSSRVGQGLATKQETQYF. V and J are TRBV27 and TRBJ2-5; possibly TRBD2 for D (10 bases). Trimming took off 4 bases at V and 2 bases at J, with 29 bases between the two ends. The CDR3 has 20 residues. Germline assignment: CDR1 MNHEY and CDR2 SMNVEV (reference sequence).

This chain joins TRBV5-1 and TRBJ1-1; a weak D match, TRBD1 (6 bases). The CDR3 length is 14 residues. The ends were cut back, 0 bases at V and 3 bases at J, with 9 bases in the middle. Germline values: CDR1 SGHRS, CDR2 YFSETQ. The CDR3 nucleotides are TGCGCCAGCAGCTTGGCATCAGGGGACACTGAAGCTTTCTTT. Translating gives CASSLASGDTEAFF.

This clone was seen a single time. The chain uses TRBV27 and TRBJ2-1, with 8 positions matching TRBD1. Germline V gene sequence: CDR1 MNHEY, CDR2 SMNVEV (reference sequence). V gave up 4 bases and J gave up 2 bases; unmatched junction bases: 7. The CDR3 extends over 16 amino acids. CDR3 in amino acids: CASSSRTGSTYNEQFF. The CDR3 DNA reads TGTGCCAGCAGTTCCAGGACAGGGTCGACCTACAATGAGCAGTTCTTC.

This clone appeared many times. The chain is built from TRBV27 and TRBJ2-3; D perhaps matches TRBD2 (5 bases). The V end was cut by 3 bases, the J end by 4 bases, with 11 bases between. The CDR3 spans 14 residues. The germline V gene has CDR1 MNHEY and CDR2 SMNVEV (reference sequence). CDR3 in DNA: TGTGCCAGCAGTTTCGCTAGCAACTCAGATACGCAGTATTTT. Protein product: CASSFASNSDTQYF.